This TCR beta chain appears in the sequencing data of a study of radiotherapy plus CTLA-4 blockade in lung cancer. Overall study: More than 15% of enrolled patients responded objectively, and roughly 30% had disease control.

Overall study results and limits: Among reported predictors of response, early blood T cell clone dynamics with interferon-beta performed best.

Germline-derived CDR1 and CDR2 are MNHEY and SMNVEV (reference sequence). The CDR3 loop spans 14 amino acids. Germline trimming cut 5 bases from V and 0 bases from J; bases unmatched to any gene: 4. Patients in the study, people with chemo-refractory metastatic non-small-cell lung cancer, received focal radiation plus ipilimumab CTLA-4 blockade. Repertoires were generated with immunoSEQ multiplex PCR, while TCRdb's copy carries only in-frame clones and drops some. The table records around 82,000 clones, around 87% of them present only once. Concerning this clone: What it recognizes is unknown.

The chain is built from TRBV27 and TRBJ2-7; the match to TRBD2 covers 7 bases. The input for sequencing was peripheral blood, taken from a patient treated with radiotherapy plus ipilimumab. The source is a human donor with non-small cell lung cancer that progressed on radiotherapy plus ipilimumab. CDR3 protein: CASSPRGVSYEQYF. The CDR3 coding sequence is TGTGCCAGCAGTCCCCGGGGGGTCTCCTACGAGCAGTACTTC.